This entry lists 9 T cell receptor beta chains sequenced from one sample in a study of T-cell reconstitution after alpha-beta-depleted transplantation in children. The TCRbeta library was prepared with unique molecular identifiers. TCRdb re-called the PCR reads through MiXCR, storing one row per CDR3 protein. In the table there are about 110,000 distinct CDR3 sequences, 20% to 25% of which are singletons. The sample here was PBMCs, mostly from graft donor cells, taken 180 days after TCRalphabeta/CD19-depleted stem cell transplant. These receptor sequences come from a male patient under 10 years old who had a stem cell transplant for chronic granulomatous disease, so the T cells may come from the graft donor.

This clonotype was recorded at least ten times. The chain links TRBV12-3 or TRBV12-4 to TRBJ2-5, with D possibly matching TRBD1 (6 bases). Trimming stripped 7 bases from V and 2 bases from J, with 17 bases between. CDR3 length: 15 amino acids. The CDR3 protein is CASNNAQGKQETQYF. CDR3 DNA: TGTGCCAGCAATAATGCCCAGGGGAAACAAGAGACCCAGTACTTC.

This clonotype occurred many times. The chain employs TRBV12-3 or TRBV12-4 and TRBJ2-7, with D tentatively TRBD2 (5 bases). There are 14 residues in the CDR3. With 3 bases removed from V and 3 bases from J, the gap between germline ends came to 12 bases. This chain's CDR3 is CASSFEGYSYEQYF. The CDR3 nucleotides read TGTGCCAGCAGTTTTGAGGGCTATAGCTACGAGCAGTACTTC.

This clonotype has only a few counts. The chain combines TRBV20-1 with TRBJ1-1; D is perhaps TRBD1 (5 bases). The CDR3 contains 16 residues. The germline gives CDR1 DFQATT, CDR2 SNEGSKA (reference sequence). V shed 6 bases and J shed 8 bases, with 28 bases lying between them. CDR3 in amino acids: CSAYDFFGTTSWEAFF. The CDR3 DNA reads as TGCAGTGCCTATGATTTTTTTGGGACTACCTCGTGGGAAGCTTTCTTT.

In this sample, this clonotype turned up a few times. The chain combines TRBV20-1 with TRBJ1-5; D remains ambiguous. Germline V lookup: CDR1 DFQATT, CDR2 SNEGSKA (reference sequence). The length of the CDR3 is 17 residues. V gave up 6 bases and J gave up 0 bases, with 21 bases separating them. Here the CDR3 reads CSALTDSWTNSNQPQHF. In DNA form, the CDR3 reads TGCAGTGCACTGACCGATTCATGGACTAATAGCAATCAGCCCCAGCATTTT.

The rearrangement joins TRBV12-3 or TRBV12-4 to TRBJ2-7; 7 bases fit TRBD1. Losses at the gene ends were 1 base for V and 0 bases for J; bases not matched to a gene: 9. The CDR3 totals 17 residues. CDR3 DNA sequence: TGTGCCAGCAGTTTAGGGATGACAGGGAAGAGCTCCTACGAGCAGTACTTC. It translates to CASSLGMTGKSSYEQYF.

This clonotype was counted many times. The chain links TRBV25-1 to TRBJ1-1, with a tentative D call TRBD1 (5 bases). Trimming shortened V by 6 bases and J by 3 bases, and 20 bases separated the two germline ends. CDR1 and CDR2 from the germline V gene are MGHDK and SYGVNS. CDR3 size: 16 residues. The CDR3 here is CASSPGTVRGDTEAFF. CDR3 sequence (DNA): TGTGCCAGCAGCCCTGGGACCGTGCGGGGGGACACTGAAGCTTTCTTT.

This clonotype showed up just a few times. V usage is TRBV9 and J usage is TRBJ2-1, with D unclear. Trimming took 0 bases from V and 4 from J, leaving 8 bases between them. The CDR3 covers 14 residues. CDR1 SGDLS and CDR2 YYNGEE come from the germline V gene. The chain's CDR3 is CASSVESIYNEQFF. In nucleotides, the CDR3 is TGTGCCAGCAGCGTAGAGTCCATTTACAATGAGCAGTTCTTC.

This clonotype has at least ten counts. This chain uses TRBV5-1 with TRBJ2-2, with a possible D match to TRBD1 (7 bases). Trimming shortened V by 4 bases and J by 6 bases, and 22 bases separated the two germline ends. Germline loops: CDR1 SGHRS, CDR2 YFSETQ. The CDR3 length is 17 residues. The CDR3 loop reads CASSRGTVPTLAGELFF. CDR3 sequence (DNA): TGCGCCAGCAGCCGCGGGACAGTACCTACCCTGGCCGGGGAGCTGTTTTTT. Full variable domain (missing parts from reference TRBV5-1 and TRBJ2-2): KAGVTQTPRYLIKTRGQQVTLSCSPISGHRSVSWYQQTPGQGLQFLFEYFSETQRNKGNFPGRFSGRQFSNSRSEMNVSTLELGDSALYLCASSRGTVPTLAGELFFGEGSRLTVL.

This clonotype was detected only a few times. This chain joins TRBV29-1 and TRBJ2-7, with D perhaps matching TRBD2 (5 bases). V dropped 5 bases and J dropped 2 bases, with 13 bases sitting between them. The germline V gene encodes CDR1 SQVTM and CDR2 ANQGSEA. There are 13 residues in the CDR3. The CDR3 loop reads CSVKGLLTYEQYF. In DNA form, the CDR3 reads TGCAGCGTTAAAGGACTCCTGACCTACGAGCAGTACTTC.